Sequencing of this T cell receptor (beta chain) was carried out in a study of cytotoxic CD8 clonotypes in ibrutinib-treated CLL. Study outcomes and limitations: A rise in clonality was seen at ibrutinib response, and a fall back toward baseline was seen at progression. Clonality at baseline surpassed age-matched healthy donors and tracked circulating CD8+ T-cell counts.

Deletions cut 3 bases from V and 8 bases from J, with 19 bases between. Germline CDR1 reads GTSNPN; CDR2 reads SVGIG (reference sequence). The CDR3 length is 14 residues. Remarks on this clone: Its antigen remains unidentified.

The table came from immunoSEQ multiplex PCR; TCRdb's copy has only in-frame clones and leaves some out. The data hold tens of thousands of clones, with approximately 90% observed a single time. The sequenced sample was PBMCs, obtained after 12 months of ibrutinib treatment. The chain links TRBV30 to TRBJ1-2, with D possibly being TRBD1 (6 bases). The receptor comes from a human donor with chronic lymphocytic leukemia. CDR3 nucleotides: TGTGCCTGGAGATACCTGGACCGGGGGCGAGGCTACACCTTC. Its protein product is CAWRYLDRGRGYTF.